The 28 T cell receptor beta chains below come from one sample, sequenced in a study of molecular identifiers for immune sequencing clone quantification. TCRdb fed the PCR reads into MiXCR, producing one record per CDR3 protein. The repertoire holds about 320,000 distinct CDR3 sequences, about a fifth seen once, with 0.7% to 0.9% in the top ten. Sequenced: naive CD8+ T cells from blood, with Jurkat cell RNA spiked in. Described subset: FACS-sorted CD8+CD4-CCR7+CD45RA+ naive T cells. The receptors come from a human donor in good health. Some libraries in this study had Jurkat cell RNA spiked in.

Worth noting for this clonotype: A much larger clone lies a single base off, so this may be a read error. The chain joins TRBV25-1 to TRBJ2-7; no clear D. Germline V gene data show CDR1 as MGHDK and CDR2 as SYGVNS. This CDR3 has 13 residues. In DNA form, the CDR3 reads TGTGCCGGCAGTGAATCTGGATCCTACGAGCAGTACTTC. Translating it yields CAGSESGSYEQYF.

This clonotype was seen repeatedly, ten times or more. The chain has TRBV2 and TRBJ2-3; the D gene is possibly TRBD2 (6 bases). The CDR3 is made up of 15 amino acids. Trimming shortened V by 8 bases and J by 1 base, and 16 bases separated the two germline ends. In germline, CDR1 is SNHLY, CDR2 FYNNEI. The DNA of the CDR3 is TGTGCCAGCCTTATCTCTAGCGTAGGCACAGATACGCAGTATTTT. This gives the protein CASLISSVGTDTQYF.

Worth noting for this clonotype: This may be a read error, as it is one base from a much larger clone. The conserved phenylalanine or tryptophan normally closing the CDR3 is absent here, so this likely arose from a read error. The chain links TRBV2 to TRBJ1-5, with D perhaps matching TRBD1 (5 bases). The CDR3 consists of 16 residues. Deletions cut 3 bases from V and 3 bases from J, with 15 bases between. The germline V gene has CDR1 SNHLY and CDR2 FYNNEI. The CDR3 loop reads CASSDRGTSHNQPQHL. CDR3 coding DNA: TGTGCCAGCAGTGATAGGGGTACCTCACACAATCAGCCCCAGCATCTT.

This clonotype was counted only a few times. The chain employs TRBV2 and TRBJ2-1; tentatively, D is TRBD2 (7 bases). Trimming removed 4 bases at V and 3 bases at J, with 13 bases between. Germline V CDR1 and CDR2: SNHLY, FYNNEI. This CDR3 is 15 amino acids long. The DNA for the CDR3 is TGTGCCAGCAGTGGAGGGGGGGAGAACTACAATGAGCAGTTCTTC. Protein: CASSGGGENYNEQFF. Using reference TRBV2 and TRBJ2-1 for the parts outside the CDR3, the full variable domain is EPEVTQTPSHQVTQMGQEVILRCVPISNHLYFYWYRQILGQKVEFLVSFYNNEISEKSEIFDDQFSVERPDGSNFTLKIRSTKLEDSAMYFCASSGGGENYNEQFFGPGTRLTVL.

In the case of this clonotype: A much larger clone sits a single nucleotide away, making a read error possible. In nucleotides, the CDR3 is TGTGCCAGCAGTCCAACCTGGGGCAATCAGCCCCAGCATTTT. Residues: CASSPTWGNQPQHF. This rearrangement joins TRBV12-3 or TRBV12-4 to TRBJ1-5; D uncertain. CDR3 length: 14 residues. V was clipped by 5 bases and J by 2 bases, with 10 bases between them.

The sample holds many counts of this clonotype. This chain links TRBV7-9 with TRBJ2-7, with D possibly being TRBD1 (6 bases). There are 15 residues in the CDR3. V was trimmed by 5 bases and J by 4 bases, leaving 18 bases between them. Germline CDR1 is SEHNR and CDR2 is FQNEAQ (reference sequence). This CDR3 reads CASSPEYRVVYEQYF. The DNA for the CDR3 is TGTGCCAGCAGCCCAGAGTACAGGGTTGTGTACGAGCAGTACTTC.

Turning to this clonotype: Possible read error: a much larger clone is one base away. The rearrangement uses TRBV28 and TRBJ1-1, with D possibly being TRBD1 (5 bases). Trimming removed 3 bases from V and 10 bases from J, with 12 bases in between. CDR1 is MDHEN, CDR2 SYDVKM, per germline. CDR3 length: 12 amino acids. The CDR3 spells CASSFQTQGAFF. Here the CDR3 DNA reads TGTGCCAGCAGTTTCCAGACGCAGGGAGCTTTCTTT.

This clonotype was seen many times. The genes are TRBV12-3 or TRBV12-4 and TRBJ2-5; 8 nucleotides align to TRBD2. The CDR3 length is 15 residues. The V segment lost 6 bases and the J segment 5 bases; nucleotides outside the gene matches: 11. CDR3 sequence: CASSPSGGAFETQYF. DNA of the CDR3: TGTGCCAGCAGCCCCTCCGGGGGGGCGTTCGAGACCCAGTACTTC.

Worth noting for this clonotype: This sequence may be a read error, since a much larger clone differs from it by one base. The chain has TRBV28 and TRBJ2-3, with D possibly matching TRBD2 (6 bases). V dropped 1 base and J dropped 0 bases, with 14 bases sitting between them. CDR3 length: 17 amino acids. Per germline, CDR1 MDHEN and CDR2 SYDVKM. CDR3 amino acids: CASSLLVAEVSTDTQYF. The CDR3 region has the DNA TGTGCCAGCAGTTTATTGGTAGCGGAAGTGAGCACAGATACGCAGTATTTT.

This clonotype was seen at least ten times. The CDR3 here is CSVEGGLSTGELFF. Here the CDR3 DNA reads TGCAGCGTTGAAGGGGGGCTGAGCACCGGGGAGCTGTTTTTT. The chain has TRBV29-1 and TRBJ2-2; a weak D match, TRBD1 (6 bases). V was trimmed by 1 base and J by 4 bases, leaving 10 bases between them. The CDR3 covers 14 residues. CDR1 is SQVTM, CDR2 ANQGSEA, per germline.

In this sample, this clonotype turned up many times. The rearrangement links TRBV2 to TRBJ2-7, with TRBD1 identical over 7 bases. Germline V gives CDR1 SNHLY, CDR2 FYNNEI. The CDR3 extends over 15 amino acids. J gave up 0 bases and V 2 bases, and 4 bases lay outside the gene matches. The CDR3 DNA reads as TGTGCCAGCAGTGAAAGGACAGGAAGCTCCTACGAGCAGTACTTC. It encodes CASSERTGSSYEQYF.

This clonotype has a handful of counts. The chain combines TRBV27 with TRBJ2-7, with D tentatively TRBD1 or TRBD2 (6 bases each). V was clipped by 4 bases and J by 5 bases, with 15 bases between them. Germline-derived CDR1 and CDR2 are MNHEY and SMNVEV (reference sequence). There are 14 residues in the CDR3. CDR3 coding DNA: TGTGCCAGCAGTTCATCGACAGGAGGGAACGAGCAGTACTTC. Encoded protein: CASSSSTGGNEQYF.

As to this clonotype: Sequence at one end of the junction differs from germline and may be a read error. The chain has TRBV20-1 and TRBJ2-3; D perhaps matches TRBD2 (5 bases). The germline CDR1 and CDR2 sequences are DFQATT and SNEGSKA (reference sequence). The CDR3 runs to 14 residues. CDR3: CGARLRVWEDTQYF. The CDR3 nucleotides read TGCGGTGCTAGGTTGAGGGTCTGGGAAGATACGCAGTATTTT.

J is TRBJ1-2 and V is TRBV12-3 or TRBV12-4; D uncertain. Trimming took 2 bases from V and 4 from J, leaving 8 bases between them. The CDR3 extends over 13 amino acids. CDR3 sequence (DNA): TGTGCCAGCAGTTTACGGCAGTCCTATGGCTACACCTTC. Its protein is CASSLRQSYGYTF.

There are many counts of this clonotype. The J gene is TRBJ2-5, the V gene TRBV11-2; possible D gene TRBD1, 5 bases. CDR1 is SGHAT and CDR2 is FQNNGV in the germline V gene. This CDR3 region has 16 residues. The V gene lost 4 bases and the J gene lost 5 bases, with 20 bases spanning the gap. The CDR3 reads CASSSVPRVYLETQYF. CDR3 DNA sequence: TGTGCCAGCAGCTCTGTCCCCAGGGTCTACTTGGAGACCCAGTACTTC.

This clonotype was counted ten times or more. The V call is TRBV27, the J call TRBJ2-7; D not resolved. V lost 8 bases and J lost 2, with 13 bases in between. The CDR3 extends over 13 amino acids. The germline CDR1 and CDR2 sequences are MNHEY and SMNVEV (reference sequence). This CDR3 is CASRHQIAYEQYF. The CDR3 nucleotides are TGTGCCAGCCGCCACCAGATCGCCTACGAGCAGTACTTC.

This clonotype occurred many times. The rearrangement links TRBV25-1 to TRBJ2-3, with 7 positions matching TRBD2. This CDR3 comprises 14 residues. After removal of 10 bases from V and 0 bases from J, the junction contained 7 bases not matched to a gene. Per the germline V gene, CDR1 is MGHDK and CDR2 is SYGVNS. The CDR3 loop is CATVGGTSTDTQYF. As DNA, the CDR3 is TGTGCCACCGTGGGGGGGACCAGCACAGATACGCAGTATTTT.

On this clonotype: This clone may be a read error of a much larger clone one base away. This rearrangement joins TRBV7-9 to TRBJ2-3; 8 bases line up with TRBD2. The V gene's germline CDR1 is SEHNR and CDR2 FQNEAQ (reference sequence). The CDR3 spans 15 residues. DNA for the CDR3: TGTGCCAGCAGCCGTCCATCGACTAGCGAAGATACGCAGTGTTTT. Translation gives CASSRPSTSEDTQCF.

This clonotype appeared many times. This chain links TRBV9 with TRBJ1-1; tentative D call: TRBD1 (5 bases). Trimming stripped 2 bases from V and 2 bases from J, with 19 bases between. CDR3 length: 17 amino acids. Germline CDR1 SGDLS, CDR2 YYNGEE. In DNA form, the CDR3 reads TGTGCCAGCAGCGTTGGACATCTCAACCCCCAAAACACTGAAGCTTTCTTT. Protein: CASSVGHLNPQNTEAFF. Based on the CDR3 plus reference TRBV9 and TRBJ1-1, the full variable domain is DSGVTQTPKHLITATGQRVTLRCSPRSGDLSVYWYQQSLDQGLQFLIQYYNGEERAKGNILERFSAQQFPDLHSELNLSSLELGDSALYFCASSVGHLNPQNTEAFFGQGTRLTVV.

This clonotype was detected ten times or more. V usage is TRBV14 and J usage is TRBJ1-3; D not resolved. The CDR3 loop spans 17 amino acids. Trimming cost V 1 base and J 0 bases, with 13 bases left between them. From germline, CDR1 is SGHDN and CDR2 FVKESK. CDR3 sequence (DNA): TGTGCCAGCAGCCAAGTTGCCCATTTCACCTCTGGAAACACCATATATTTT. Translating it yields CASSQVAHFTSGNTIYF.

The CDR3 here is CASSSRGLGTDTQYF. The CDR3 DNA follows: TGTGCCAGCAGTTCCCGGGGCCTGGGAACAGATACGCAGTATTTT. The chain carries TRBV12-3 or TRBV12-4 and TRBJ2-3; D might be TRBD1 or TRBD2, each matching 5 bases. This CDR3 has 15 amino acids. The V end lost 4 bases, the J end lost 3 bases, and 14 bases lay between the germline ends.

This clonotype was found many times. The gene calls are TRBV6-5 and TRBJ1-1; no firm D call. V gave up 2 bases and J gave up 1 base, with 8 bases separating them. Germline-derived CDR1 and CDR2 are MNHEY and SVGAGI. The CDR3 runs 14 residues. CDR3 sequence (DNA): TGTGCCAGCAGTTACGCAGAAGAGAACACTGAAGCTTTCTTT. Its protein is CASSYAEENTEAFF.

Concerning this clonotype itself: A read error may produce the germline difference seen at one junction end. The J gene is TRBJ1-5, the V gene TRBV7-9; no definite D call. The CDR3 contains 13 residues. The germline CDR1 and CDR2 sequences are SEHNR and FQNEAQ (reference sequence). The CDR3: CASSLGPDQLQHF. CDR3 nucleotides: TGTGCCAGCAGCTTAGGCCCCGATCAGCTCCAGCATTTT.

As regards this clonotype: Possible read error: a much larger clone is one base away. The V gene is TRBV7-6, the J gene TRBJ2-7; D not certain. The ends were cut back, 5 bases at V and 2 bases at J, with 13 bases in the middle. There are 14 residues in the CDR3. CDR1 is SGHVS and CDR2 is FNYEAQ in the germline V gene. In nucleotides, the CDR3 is TGTGCCAGCAGCGCGAGTTGGGGTGCCTACGAGCAGTACTTC. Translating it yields CASSASWGAYEQYF.

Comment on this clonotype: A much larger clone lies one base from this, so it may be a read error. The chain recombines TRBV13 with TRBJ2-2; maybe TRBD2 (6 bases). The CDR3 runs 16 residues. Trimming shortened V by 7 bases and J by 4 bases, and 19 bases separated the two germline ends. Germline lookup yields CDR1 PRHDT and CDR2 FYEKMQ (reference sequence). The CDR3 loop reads CASTPSWWGLTGELFF. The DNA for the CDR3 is TGTGCCAGCACCCCAAGCTGGTGGGGACTCACCGGGGAGCTGTTTTTT.

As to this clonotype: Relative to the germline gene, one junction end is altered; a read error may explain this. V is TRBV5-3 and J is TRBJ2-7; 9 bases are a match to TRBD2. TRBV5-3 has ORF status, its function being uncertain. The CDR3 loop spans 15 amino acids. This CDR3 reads CASSLAAGGLIERYF. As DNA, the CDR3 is TGTGCCAGCAGCTTGGCGGCGGGAGGGTTAATCGAGCGGTACTTC.

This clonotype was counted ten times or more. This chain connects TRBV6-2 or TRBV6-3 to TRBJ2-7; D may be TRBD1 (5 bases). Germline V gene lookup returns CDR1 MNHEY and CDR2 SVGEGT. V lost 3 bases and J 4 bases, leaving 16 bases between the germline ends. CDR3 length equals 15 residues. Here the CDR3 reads CASSYKGWKGYEQYF. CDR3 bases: TGTGCCAGCAGTTATAAAGGGTGGAAGGGGTACGAGCAGTACTTC.

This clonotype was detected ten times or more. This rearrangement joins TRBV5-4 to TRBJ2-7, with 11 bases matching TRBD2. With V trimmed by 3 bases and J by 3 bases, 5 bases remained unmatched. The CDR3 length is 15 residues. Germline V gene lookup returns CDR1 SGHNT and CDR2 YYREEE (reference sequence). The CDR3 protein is CASSSLTSGIYEQYF. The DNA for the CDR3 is TGTGCCAGCAGCTCGTTGACTAGCGGGATCTACGAGCAGTACTTC.